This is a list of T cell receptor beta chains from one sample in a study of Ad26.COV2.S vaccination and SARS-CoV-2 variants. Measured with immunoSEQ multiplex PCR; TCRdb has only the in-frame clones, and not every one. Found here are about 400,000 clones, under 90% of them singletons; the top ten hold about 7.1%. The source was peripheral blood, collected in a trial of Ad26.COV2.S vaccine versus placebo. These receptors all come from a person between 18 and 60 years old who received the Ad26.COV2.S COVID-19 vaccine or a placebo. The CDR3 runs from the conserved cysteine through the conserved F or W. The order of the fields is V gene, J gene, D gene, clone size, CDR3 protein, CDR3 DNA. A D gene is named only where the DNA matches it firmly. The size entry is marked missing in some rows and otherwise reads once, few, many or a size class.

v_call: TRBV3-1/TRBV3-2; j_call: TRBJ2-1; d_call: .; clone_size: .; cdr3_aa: CASSQDQDRGIGQFF; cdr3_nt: TGTGCCAGCAGCCAAGATCAAGACCGCGGGATAGGGCAGTTCTTC
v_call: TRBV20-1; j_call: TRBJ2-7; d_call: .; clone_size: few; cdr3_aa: CSASTTGAEQYF; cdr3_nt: TGCAGTGCTAGTACCACCGGGGCCGAGCAGTACTTC
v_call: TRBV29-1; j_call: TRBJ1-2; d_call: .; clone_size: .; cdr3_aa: CSVWGPAQYNYGYTF; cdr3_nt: TGCAGCGTTTGGGGTCCAGCACAGTACAACTATGGCTACACCTTC
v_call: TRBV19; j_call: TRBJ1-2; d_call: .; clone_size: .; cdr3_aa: CASSIQGYGYTF; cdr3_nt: TGTGCCAGTAGTATTCAGGGGTATGGCTACACCTTC
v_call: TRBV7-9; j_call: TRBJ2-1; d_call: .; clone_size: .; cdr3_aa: CASRRYPTMENEQFF; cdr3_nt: TGTGCCAGCAGGAGATACCCGACCATGGAGAATGAGCAGTTCTTC
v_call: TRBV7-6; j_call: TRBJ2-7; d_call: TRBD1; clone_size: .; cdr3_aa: CASSLGTGAGEQYF; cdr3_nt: TGTGCCAGCAGCTTAGGGACAGGGGCGGGTGAGCAGTACTTC
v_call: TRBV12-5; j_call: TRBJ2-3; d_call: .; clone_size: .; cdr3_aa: CASGLLLTDTQYF; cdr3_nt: TGTGCTAGTGGTTTGCTGCTGACAGATACGCAGTATTTT
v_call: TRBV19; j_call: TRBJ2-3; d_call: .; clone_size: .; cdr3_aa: CASSIGAGPFTDTQYF; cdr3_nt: TGTGCCAGTAGTATAGGGGCGGGACCTTTCACAGATACGCAGTATTTT
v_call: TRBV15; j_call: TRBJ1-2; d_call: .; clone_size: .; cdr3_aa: CATSNSYLGGYTF; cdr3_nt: TGTGCCACCAGTAACAGCTACCTAGGGGGCTACACCTTC
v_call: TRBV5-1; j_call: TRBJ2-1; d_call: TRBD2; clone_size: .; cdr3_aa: CASSSFSGGYNEQFF; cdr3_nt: TGCGCCAGCAGCTCCTTTAGCGGGGGATACAATGAGCAGTTCTTC
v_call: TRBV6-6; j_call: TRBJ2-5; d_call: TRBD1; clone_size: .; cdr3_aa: CAGQGGNKETQYF; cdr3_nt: TGTGCCGGACAGGGCGGGAACAAGGAGACCCAGTACTTC
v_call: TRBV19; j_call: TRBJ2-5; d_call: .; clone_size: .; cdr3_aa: CASSIDLGQGETQYF; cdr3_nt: TGTGCCAGTAGTATAGATCTCGGGCAGGGGGAGACCCAGTACTTC
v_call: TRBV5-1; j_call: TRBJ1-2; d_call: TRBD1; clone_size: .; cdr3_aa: CASSDRVAYGYTF; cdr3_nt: TGCGCCAGCAGCGACAGGGTGGCCTATGGCTACACCTTC
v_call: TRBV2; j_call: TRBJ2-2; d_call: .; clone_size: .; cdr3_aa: CAGSYAGELFF; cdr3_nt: TGTGCCGGGTCCTACGCCGGGGAGCTGTTTTTT
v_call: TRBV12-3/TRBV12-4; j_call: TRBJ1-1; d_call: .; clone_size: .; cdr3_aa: CASSVQRNTEAFF; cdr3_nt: TGTGCCAGCAGTGTACAGAGGAACACTGAAGCTTTCTTT
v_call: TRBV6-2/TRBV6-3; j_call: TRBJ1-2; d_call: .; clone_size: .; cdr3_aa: CASSYSGVSGYTF; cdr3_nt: TGTGCCAGCAGTTACTCTGGGGTTAGTGGCTACACCTTC
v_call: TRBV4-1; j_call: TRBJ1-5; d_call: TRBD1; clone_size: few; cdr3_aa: CASSHRWTGFDQPQHF; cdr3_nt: TGCGCCAGCAGCCACCGCTGGACAGGCTTCGATCAGCCCCAGCATTTT
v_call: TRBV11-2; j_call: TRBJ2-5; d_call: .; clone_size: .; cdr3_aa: CASSPSVLETQYF; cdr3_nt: TGTGCCAGCAGCCCCTCCGTCTTGGAGACCCAGTACTTC